Sequencing of this T cell receptor beta chain was carried out in a study of OX40 agonist ivuxolimab in advanced cancers. Across the study: Treatment of patients was with ivuxolimab, an agonistic anti-OX40 (CD134) antibody. Recorded diagnoses for dose-escalation patients were hepatocellular carcinoma, melanoma, renal cell or head and neck cancer.

Trimming cost V 4 bases and J 10 bases, with 16 bases left between them. CDR1 and CDR2 from the germline V gene are MNHEY and SMNVEV (reference sequence). The CDR3 runs 14 residues. Repertoires were generated with immunoSEQ multiplex PCR, while TCRdb's copy carries only in-frame clones and drops some. Of tens of thousands of clones listed, about 91% were seen once; the top ten hold approximately 14%. Peripheral blood came from all dose cohorts at three timepoints. This TCR came from an adult with an advanced solid tumor such as melanoma, head and neck, liver or kidney cancer. The sample consisted of CD4+ or CD8+ T cells sorted from blood, taken in a trial of the OX40 agonist ivuxolimab. This chain joins TRBV27 and TRBJ1-4, with a possible D match to TRBD1 (5 bases). The DNA for the CDR3 is TGTGCCAGCAGTTCCTGGGACCCTAGGGGAAAACTGTTTTTT. Translation gives CASSSWDPRGKLFF.